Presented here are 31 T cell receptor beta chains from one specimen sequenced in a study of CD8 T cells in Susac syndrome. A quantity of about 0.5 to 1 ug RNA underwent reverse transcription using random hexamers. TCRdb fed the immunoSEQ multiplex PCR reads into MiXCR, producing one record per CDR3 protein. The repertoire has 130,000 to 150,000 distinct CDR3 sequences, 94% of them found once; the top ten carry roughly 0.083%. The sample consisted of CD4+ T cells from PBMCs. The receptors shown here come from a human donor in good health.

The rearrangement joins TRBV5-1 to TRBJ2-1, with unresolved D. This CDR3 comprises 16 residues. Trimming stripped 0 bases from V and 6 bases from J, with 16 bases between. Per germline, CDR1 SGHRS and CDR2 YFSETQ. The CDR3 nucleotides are TGCGCCAGCAGCTTGGAGGGCCGGATTACCAGCAATGAGCAGTTCTTC. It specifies CASSLEGRITSNEQFF.

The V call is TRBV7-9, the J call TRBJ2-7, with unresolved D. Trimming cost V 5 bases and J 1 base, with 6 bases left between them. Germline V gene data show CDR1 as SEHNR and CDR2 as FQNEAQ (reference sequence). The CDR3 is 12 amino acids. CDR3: CASSQRSYEQYF. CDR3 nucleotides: TGTGCCAGCAGCCAACGGTCCTACGAGCAGTACTTC.

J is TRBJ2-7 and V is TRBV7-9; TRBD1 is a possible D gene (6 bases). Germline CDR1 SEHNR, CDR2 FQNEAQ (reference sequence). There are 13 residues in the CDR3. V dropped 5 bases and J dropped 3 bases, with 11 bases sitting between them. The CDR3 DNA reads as TGTGCCAGCAGCCATACGGACAGCTACGAGCAGTACTTC. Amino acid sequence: CASSHTDSYEQYF.

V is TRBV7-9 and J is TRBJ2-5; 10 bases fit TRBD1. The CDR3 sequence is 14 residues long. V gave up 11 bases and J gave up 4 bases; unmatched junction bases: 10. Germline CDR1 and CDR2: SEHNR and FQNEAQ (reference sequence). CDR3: CAGRAGTGAETQYF. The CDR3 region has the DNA TGTGCCGGAAGAGCCGGGACAGGGGCAGAGACCCAGTACTTC.

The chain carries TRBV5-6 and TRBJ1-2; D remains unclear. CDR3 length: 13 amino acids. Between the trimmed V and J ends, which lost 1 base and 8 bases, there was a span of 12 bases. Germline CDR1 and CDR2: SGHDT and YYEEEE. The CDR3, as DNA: TGTGCCAGCAGCTTGATCCATAGGTCCGGCTACACCTTC. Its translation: CASSLIHRSGYTF.

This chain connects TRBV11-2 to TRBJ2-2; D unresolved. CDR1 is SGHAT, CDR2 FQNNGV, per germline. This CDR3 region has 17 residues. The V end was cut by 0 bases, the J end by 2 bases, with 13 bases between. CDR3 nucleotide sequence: TGTGCCAGCAGCTTAGAGGTCTTGACCTACAACACCGGGGAGCTGTTTTTT. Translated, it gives CASSLEVLTYNTGELFF.

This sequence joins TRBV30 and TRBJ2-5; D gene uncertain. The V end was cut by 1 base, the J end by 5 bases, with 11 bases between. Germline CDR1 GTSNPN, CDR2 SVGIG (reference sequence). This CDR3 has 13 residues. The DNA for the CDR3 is TGTGCCTGGAGTGCGTCGGCCGCTGAGACCCAGTACTTC. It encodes CAWSASAAETQYF.

CDR3 nucleotides: TGTGCCAGTAGCCCGGTCGTGCAAGAGACCCAGTACTTC. Its translation: CASSPVVQETQYF. This chain uses TRBV19 with TRBJ2-5; D call uncertain. Germline assignment: CDR1 LNHDA and CDR2 SQIVND (reference sequence). The CDR3 runs 13 residues. Trimming pared 6 bases from V and 2 bases from J, leaving 10 bases between.

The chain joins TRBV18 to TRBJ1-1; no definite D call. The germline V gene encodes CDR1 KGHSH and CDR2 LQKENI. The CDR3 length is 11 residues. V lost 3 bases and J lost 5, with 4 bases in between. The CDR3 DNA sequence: TGTGCCAGCTCACCGGTTACTGAAGCTTTCTTT. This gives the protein CASSPVTEAFF.

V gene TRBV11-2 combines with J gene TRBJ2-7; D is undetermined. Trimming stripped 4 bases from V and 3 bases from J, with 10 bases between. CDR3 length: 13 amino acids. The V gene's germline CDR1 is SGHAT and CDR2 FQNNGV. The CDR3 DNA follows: TGTGCCAGCAGCTCCGGACCTTTCTACGAGCAGTACTTC. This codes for CASSSGPFYEQYF.

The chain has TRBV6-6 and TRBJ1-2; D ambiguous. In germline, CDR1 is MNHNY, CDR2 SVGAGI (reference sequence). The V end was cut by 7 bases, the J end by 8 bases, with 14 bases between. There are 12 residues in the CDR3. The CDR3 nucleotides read TGTGCCAGCACCAAAACGGGGAAGGGCTACACCTTC. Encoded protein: CASTKTGKGYTF.

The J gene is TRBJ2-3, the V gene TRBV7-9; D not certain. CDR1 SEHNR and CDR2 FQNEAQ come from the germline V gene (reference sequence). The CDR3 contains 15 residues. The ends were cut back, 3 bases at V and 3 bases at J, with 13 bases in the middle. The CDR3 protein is CASSLLGARTDTQYF. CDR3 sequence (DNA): TGTGCCAGCAGCTTGTTGGGCGCTCGAACAGATACGCAGTATTTT.

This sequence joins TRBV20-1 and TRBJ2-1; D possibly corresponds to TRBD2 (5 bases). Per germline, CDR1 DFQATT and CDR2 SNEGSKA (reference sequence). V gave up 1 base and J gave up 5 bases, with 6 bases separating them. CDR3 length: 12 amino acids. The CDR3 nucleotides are TGCAGTGCTAGAGTTAGCGACAATGAGCAGTTCTTC. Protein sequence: CSARVSDNEQFF.

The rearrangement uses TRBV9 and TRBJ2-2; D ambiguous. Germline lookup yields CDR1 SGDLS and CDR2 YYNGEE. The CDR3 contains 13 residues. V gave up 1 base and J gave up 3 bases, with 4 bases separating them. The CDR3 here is CASSVLDTGELFF. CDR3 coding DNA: TGTGCCAGCAGCGTACTAGACACCGGGGAGCTGTTTTTT.

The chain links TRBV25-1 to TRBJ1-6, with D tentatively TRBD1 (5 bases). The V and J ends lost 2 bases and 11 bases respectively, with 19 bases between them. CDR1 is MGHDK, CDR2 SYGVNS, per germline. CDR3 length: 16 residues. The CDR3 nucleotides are TGTGCCAGCAGTGAAGACCACCTGGGGGGTACGGCACCCCTCCACTTT. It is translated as CASSEDHLGGTAPLHF.

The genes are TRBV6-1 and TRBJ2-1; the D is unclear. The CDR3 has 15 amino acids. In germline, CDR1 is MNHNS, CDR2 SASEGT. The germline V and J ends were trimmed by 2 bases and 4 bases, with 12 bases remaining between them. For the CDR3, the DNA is TGTGCCAGCAGTGAAATGGCGTTAGGGTACAATGAGCAGTTCTTC. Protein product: CASSEMALGYNEQFF.

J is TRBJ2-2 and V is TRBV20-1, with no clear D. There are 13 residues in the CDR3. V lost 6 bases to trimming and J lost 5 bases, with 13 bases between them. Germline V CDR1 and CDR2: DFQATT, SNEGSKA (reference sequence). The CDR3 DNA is TGCAGTGCCGTTAGTACGAGGACCGGGGAGCTGTTTTTT. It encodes CSAVSTRTGELFF.

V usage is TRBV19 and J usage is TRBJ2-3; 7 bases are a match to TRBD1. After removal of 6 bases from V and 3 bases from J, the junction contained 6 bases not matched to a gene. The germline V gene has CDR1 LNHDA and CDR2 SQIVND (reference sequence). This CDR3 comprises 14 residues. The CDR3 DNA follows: TGTGCCAGTAGGAAGCAGGGGGAGACAGATACGCAGTATTTT. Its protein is CASRKQGETDTQYF. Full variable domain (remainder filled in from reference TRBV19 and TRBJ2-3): DGGITQSPKYLFRKEGQNVTLSCEQNLNHDAMYWYRQDPGQGLRLIYYSQIVNDFQKGDIAEGYSVSREKKESFPLTVTSAQKNPTAFYLCASRKQGETDTQYFGPGTRLTVL.

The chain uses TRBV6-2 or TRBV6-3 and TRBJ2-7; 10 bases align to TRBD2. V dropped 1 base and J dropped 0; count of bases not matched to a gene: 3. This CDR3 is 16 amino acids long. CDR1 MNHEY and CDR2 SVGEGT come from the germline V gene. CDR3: CASSYWTSGSSYEQYF. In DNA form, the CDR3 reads TGTGCCAGCAGTTACTGGACTAGCGGTAGCTCCTACGAGCAGTACTTC.

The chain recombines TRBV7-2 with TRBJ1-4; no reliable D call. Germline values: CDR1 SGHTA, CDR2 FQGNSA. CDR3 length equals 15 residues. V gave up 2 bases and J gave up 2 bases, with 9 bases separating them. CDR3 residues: CASSLSSMTNEKLFF. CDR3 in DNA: TGTGCCAGCAGCTTAAGTTCTATGACTAATGAAAAACTGTTTTTT.

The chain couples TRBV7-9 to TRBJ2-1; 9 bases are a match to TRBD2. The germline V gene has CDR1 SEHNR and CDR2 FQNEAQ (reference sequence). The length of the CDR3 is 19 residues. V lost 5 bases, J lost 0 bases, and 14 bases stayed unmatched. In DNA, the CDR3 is TGTGCCAGCAGCGCCGCCGGGCTAGCGGGGCTTAGCTCCTACAATGAGCAGTTCTTC. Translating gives CASSAAGLAGLSSYNEQFF. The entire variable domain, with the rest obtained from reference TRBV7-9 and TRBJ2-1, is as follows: DTGVSQNPRHKITKRGQNVTFRCDPISEHNRLYWYRQTLGQGPEFLTYFQNEAQLEKSRLLSDRFSAERPKGSFSTLEIQRTEQGDSAMYLCASSAAGLAGLSSYNEQFFGPGTRLTVL.

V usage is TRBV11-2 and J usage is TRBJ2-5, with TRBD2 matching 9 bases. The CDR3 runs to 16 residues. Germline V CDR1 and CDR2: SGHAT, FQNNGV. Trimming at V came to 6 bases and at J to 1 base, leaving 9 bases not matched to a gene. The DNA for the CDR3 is TGTGCCAGCAGGCGCCCCGGGCGGGGGGGCCAAGAGACCCAGTACTTC. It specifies CASRRPGRGGQETQYF.

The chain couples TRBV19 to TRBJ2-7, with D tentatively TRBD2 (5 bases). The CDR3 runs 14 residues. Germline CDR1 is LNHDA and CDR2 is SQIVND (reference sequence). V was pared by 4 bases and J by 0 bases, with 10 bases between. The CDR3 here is CASSKRLPSYEQYF. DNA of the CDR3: TGTGCCAGTAGTAAAAGACTACCCTCCTACGAGCAGTACTTC.

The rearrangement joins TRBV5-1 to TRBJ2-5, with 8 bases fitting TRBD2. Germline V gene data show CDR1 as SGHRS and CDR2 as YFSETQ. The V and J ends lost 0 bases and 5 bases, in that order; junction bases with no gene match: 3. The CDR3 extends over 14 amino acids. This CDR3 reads CASSLGTSRETQYF. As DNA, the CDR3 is TGCGCCAGCAGCTTGGGGACTAGCAGGGAGACCCAGTACTTC.

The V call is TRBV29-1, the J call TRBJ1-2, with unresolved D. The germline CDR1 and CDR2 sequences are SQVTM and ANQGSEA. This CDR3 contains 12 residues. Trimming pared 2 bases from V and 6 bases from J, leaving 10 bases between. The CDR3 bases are TGCAGCGTTGAATGGGGATCCCATGGCTACACCTTC. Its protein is CSVEWGSHGYTF.

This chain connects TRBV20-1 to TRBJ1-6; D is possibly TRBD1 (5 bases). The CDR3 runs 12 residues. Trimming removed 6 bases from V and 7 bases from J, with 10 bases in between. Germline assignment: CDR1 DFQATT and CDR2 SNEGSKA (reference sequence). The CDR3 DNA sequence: TGCAGTGCCGTCGGGGGGAATTCACCCCTCCACTTT. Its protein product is CSAVGGNSPLHF.

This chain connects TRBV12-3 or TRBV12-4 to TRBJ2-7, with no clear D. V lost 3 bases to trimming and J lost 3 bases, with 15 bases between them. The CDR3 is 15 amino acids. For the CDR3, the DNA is TGTGCCAGCAGTTTTAGGACGGCGACTCACTACGAGCAGTACTTC. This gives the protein CASSFRTATHYEQYF.

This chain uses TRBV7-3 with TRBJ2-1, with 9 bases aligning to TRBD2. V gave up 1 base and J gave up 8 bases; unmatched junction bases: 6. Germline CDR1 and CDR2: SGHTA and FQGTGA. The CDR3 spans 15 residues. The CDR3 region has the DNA TGTGCCAGCAGCTTAAGCCTGGGACTAGCTCATGAGCAGTTCTTC. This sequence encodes CASSLSLGLAHEQFF. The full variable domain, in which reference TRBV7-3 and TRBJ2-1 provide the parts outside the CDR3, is GAGVSQTPSNKVTEKGKYVELRCDPISGHTALYWYRQSLGQGPEFLIYFQGTGAADDSGLPNDRFFAVRPEGSVSTLKIQRTERGDSAVYLCASSLSLGLAHEQFFGPGTRLTVL.

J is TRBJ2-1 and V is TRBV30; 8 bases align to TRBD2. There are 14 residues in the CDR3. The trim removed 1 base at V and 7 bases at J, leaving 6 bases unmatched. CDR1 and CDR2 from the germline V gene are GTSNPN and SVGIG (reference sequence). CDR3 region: CAWSAGGSGNEQFF. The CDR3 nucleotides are TGTGCCTGGAGTGCGGGAGGGAGTGGGAATGAGCAGTTCTTC.

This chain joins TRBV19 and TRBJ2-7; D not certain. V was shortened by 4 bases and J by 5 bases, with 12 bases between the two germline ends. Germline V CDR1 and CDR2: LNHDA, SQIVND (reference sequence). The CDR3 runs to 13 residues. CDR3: CASSTPPVDEQYF. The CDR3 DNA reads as TGTGCCAGTAGTACCCCCCCGGTAGACGAGCAGTACTTC.

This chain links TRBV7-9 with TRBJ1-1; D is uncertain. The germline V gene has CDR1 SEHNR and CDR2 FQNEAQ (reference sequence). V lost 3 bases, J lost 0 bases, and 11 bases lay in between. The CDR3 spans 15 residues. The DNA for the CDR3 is TGTGCCAGCAGCTTTACAGTCGGGTTGAACACTGAAGCTTTCTTT. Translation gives CASSFTVGLNTEAFF.